This TCR beta chain originates from a study of tissue T cells after allogeneic stem cell transplantation. Assay: immunoSEQ multiplex PCR; the TCRdb copy retains only in-frame clones and omits some. The table lists 20,000 to 25,000 clones, over 55% of them singletons. Regarding this clone: Gene names and germline match the mouse. The CDR3 end lies 1 residue beyond the end of the read and is filled in from the germline J gene.

This CDR3 region has 11 residues. Deletions cut 1 base from V and 7 bases from J, with 5 bases between. CDR1 and CDR2 from the germline V gene are FNHDT and SITEND (reference sequence). The source of this sequence is a female BALB/c mouse in good health. This strain's MHC haplotype is H2-d. The sequenced sample consisted of spleen. The gene calls are TRBV19 and TRBJ1-1; D remains ambiguous. Partial CDR3 DNA: TGTGCCAGCAGTATACGGGGAGAAGTCTTC. As protein: CASSIRGEVF. From start to end, the CDR3 is CASSIRGEVFF.